These T cell receptor beta chains were read from a single sample in a study of CD8 T cells in ankylosing spondylitis. TCRdb processed the 5' RACE reads anew with MiXCR; each CDR3 protein has one entry. The data show about 540,000 distinct CDR3 sequences, about 13% seen once. Sequencing used blood, either unsorted or a sorted T cell fraction (not recorded which). The receptors stem from a male donor with ankylosing spondylitis. CDR3s include the opening cysteine and the closing phenylalanine or tryptophan. The order of the fields is V gene, D gene, clone size, CDR3 length, J gene, CDR3 protein. D genes are given only for firm matches. Clone size is not always given. Where it is, it says once, few, many or a class for expanded clones.

V gene: TRBV29-1; D gene: NA; clone size: few; CDR3 length: 13; J gene: TRBJ1-1; CDR3 protein: CSVGTAFRTEAFF
V gene: TRBV24-1; D gene: NA; clone size: NA; CDR3 length: 18; J gene: TRBJ2-1; CDR3 protein: CATSDLGGGKGSYNEQFF
V gene: TRBV6-2/TRBV6-3; D gene: TRBD2; clone size: few; CDR3 length: 14; J gene: TRBJ2-1; CDR3 protein: CASKTSGSSNEQFF
V gene: TRBV5-1; D gene: TRBD1; clone size: many; CDR3 length: 15; J gene: TRBJ2-2; CDR3 protein: CASSPGTGGTGELFF
V gene: TRBV5-1; D gene: NA; clone size: few; CDR3 length: 15; J gene: TRBJ2-1; CDR3 protein: CASSPRGGDRNEQFF
V gene: TRBV5-1; D gene: TRBD2; clone size: many; CDR3 length: 15; J gene: TRBJ2-7; CDR3 protein: CASSLVGGRSYEQYF
V gene: TRBV24-1; D gene: TRBD2; clone size: few; CDR3 length: 16; J gene: TRBJ2-1; CDR3 protein: CATSDLLAGGGNEQFF
V gene: TRBV3-1; D gene: NA; clone size: NA; CDR3 length: 15; J gene: TRBJ1-5; CDR3 protein: CASSPAGFSNQPQHF
V gene: TRBV12-3/TRBV12-4; D gene: NA; clone size: few; CDR3 length: 13; J gene: TRBJ2-7; CDR3 protein: CASRRDGSYEQYF
V gene: TRBV5-5; D gene: TRBD2; clone size: NA; CDR3 length: 16; J gene: TRBJ2-3; CDR3 protein: CASSPLPGGGTDTQYF
V gene: TRBV18; D gene: TRBD1; clone size: NA; CDR3 length: 15; J gene: TRBJ1-1; CDR3 protein: CASSTRTGANTEAFF
V gene: TRBV28; D gene: NA; clone size: NA; CDR3 length: 13; J gene: TRBJ2-7; CDR3 protein: CASRSSGEYEQYF
V gene: TRBV5-1; D gene: TRBD2; clone size: few; CDR3 length: 16; J gene: TRBJ2-5; CDR3 protein: CASSLRASGSGETQYF
V gene: TRBV5-1; D gene: NA; clone size: NA; CDR3 length: 15; J gene: TRBJ2-2; CDR3 protein: CASSPVQENTGELFF
V gene: TRBV5-1; D gene: NA; clone size: few; CDR3 length: 13; J gene: TRBJ2-3; CDR3 protein: CASSPTNTDTQYF
V gene: TRBV7-2; D gene: NA; clone size: many; CDR3 length: 14; J gene: TRBJ1-2; CDR3 protein: CASSLGPGNYGYTF
V gene: TRBV15; D gene: NA; clone size: NA; CDR3 length: 13; J gene: TRBJ2-3; CDR3 protein: CATSRDDTDTQYF
V gene: TRBV20-1; D gene: NA; clone size: NA; CDR3 length: 17; J gene: TRBJ1-3; CDR3 protein: CSARDEGRAGSGNTIYF